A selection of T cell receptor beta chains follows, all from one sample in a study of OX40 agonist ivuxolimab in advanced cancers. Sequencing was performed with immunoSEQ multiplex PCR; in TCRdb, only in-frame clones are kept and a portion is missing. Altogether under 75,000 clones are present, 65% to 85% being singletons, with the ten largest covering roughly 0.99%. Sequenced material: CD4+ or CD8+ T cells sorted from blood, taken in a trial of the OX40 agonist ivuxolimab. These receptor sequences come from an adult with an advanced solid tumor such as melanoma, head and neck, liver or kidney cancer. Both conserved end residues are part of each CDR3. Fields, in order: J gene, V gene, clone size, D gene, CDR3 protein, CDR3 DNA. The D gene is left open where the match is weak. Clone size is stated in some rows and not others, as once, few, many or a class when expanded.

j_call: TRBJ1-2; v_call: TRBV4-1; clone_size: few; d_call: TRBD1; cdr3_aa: CASSQDKQGAQGTGYTF; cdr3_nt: TGCGCCAGCAGCCAAGATAAGCAGGGGGCGCAGGGTACAGGCTACACCTTC
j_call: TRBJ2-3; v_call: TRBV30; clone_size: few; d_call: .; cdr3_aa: CAWSAGGTDTQYF; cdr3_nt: TGTGCCTGGAGTGCCGGGGGCACAGATACGCAGTATTTT
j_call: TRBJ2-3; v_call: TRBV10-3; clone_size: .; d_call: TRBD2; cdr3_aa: CAIAVAGGRTDTQYF; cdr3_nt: TGTGCCATTGCGGTGGCGGGGGGGCGCACAGATACGCAGTATTTT
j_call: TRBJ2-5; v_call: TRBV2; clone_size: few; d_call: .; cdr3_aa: CASSDRGSIGETQYF; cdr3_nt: TGTGCCAGCAGTGACCGTGGCTCAATAGGGGAGACCCAGTACTTC
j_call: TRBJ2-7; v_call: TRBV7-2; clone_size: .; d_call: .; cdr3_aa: CASSLVVGGLEQYF; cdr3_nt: TGTGCCAGCAGCTTAGTAGTCGGGGGGCTCGAGCAGTACTTC
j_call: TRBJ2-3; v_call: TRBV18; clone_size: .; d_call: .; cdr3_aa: CASSQNGADTQYF; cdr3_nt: TGTGCCAGCTCACAGAATGGGGCAGATACGCAGTATTTT
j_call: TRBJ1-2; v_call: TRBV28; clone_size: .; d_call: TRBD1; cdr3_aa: CASSAGTGGSGYTF; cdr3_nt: TGTGCCAGCAGTGCCGGGACAGGGGGTTCTGGCTACACCTTC
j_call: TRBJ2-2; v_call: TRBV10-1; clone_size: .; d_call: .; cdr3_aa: CASRGQHTGELFF; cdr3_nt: TGCGCCAGCAGAGGACAGCACACCGGGGAGCTGTTTTTT
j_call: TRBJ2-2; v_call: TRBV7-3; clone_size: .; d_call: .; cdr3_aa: CASSLTGRGELFF; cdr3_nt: TGTGCCAGCAGCTTAACCGGTCGGGGGGAGCTGTTTTTT
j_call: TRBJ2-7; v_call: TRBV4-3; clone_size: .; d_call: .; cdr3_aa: CASSQDLMESYEQYF; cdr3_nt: TGCGCCAGCAGCCAAGATTTGATGGAATCCTACGAGCAGTACTTC
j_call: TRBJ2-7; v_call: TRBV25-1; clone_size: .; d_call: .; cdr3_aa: CASSDIKVGAEISYEQYF; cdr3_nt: TGTGCCAGCAGTGATATAAAAGTTGGGGCAGAGATTTCCTACGAGCAGTACTTC
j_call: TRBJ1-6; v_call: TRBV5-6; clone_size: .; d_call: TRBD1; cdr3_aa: CASSPRDRPLILHF; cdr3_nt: TGTGCCAGCAGCCCCCGGGACAGGCCCCTGATCCTCCACTTT
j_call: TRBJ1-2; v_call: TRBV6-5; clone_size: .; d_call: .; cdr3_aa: CASSKTGTATYGYTF; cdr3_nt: TGTGCCAGCAGCAAAACCGGGACGGCTACCTATGGCTACACCTTC
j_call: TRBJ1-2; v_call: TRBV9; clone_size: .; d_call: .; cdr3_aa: CASSVALGNYGYTF; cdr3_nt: TGTGCCAGCAGCGTAGCCCTTGGAAACTATGGCTACACCTTC
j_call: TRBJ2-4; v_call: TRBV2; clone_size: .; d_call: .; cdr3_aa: CASSHYRENIQYF; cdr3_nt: TGTGCCAGCAGTCACTACAGGGAAAACATTCAGTACTTC
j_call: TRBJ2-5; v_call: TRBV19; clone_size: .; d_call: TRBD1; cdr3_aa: CASSKDRVETQYF; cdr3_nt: TGTGCCAGTAGTAAAGACAGGGTAGAGACCCAGTACTTC
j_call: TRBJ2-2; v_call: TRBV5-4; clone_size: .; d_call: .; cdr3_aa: CASSPGGLNTGELFF; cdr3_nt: TGTGCCAGCAGCCCCGGGGGGCTAAACACCGGGGAGCTGTTTTTT